The 14 T cell receptor beta chains below all came from one sample that was sequenced in a study of early T cells in non-severe SARS-CoV-2 infection. In TCRdb, the 5' RACE reads were re-called with MiXCR into one record per CDR3 protein. This table holds about 33,000 distinct CDR3 sequences, about 4.7% found once. The sample consisted of whole blood. Source of these receptors: an adult who was a healthcare worker with PCR-confirmed SARS-CoV-2 infection or an uninfected control (not recorded which).

The chain uses TRBV5-4 and TRBJ2-3; D perhaps matches TRBD1 (6 bases). V shed 4 bases and J shed 4 bases, with 10 bases lying between them. The CDR3 contains 13 residues. The V gene's germline CDR1 is SGHNT and CDR2 YYREEE (reference sequence). The CDR3 reads CASSHPGADTQYF. The CDR3 DNA reads TGTGCCAGCAGCCATCCAGGGGCAGATACGCAGTATTTT.

The sample holds many counts of this clonotype. The chain is built from TRBV5-4 and TRBJ2-7; D gene ambiguous. The V gene lost 1 base and the J gene lost 4 bases, with 9 bases spanning the gap. Germline lookup yields CDR1 SGHNT and CDR2 YYREEE (reference sequence). The length of the CDR3 is 13 residues. The CDR3 region is CASSLYGTYEQYF. The CDR3, as DNA: TGTGCCAGCAGCTTGTACGGAACATACGAGCAGTACTTC.

This clonotype was seen only a few times. The gene calls are TRBV15 and TRBJ1-4; 9 bases match TRBD1. Losses at the gene ends were 1 base for V and 4 bases for J; bases not matched to a gene: 1. The CDR3 has 15 residues. CDR1 and CDR2 from the germline V gene are LNHNV and YYDKDF (reference sequence). Here the CDR3 reads CATSRGDRDNEKLFF. The DNA for the CDR3 is TGTGCCACCAGCAGAGGGGACAGGGATAATGAAAAACTGTTTTTT.

This clonotype was counted only a few times. This sequence joins TRBV9 and TRBJ2-3; the D is unclear. Per the germline V gene, CDR1 is SGDLS and CDR2 is YYNGEE. The ends were cut back, 0 bases at V and 4 bases at J, with 6 bases in the middle. The CDR3 is 13 residues long. The CDR3 loop reads CASSVVGADTQYF. In DNA form, the CDR3 reads TGTGCCAGCAGCGTAGTAGGAGCAGATACGCAGTATTTT.

The rearrangement uses TRBV9 and TRBJ2-7; D is unclear. Germline CDR1 and CDR2: SGDLS and YYNGEE. Between the trimmed V and J ends, which lost 0 bases and 1 base, there was a span of 14 bases. The CDR3 length is 16 residues. CDR3 sequence: CASSVDQDPRSYEQYF. CDR3 DNA sequence: TGTGCCAGCAGCGTAGATCAGGACCCAAGATCCTACGAGCAGTACTTC.

This clonotype has more than one count but fewer than ten. The V gene is TRBV12-3 or TRBV12-4, the J gene TRBJ2-1; possible D gene TRBD2, 6 bases. CDR3 length equals 13 residues. The V end lost 2 bases, the J end lost 8 bases, and 10 bases lay between the germline ends. For the CDR3, the DNA is TGTGCCAGCAGTTTAATGGGGGGTCATGAGCAGTTCTTC. It is translated as CASSLMGGHEQFF.

In this sample, this clonotype turned up a few times. This chain uses TRBV5-1 with TRBJ2-5; 9 bases are a match to TRBD1. From germline, CDR1 is SGHRS and CDR2 YFSETQ. CDR3 length: 13 residues. The V segment lost 3 bases and the J segment 5 bases; nucleotides outside the gene matches: 2. The chain's CDR3 is CASSWTGAETQYF. CDR3 in DNA: TGCGCCAGCAGCTGGACAGGGGCGGAGACCCAGTACTTC.

This clonotype was counted a few times. This rearrangement joins TRBV4-2 to TRBJ2-5; 10 bases are shared with TRBD2. The CDR3 covers 15 residues. Germline assignment: CDR1 LGHNA and CDR2 YNFKEQ. V was clipped by 4 bases and J by 0 bases; unmatched bases: 2. CDR3 sequence (DNA): TGTGCCAGCAGCCCCGGGACTAGCGACCAAGAGACCCAGTACTTC. This encodes CASSPGTSDQETQYF.

This clonotype was recorded many times. This chain uses TRBV6-1 with TRBJ2-1; TRBD2 agrees at 8 bases. The J segment lost 0 bases and the V segment lost 7 bases, leaving 5 bases of the junction unmatched. Germline values: CDR1 MNHNS, CDR2 SASEGT. The CDR3 extends over 15 amino acids. The CDR3 sequence: CASNVAGSSYNEQFF. The CDR3 region has the DNA TGTGCCAGCAACGTAGCGGGGAGCTCCTACAATGAGCAGTTCTTC.

This clonotype occurred a few times. The rearrangement joins TRBV7-9 to TRBJ2-1, with TRBD2 matching 7 bases. Germline lookup yields CDR1 SEHNR and CDR2 FQNEAQ (reference sequence). This CDR3 contains 17 residues. Trimming removed 5 bases from V and 6 bases from J; junction bases left unmatched: 16. This chain's CDR3 is CASSPGGGSISANEQFF. The CDR3 bases are TGTGCCAGCAGCCCCGGGGGAGGGAGTATTAGCGCCAATGAGCAGTTCTTC.

The table lists this clonotype with many counts. V and J are TRBV2 and TRBJ1-2, with D possibly being TRBD1 (5 bases). The CDR3 spans 14 residues. Trimming removed 6 bases from V and 2 bases from J, with 13 bases in between. Germline V CDR1 and CDR2: SNHLY, FYNNEI. CDR3 coding DNA: TGTGCCAGCAGCCAGACAGATTTCAACTATGGCTACACCTTC. This encodes CASSQTDFNYGYTF. The complete variable domain, with remaining parts taken from reference TRBV2 and TRBJ1-2, reads EPEVTQTPSHQVTQMGQEVILRCVPISNHLYFYWYRQILGQKVEFLVSFYNNEISEKSEIFDDQFSVERPDGSNFTLKIRSTKLEDSAMYFCASSQTDFNYGYTFGSGTRLTVV.

This clonotype was seen ten or more times. The chain carries TRBV5-4 and TRBJ1-6; 8 nucleotides line up with TRBD1. CDR3 length: 17 amino acids. Germline CDR1 reads SGHNT; CDR2 reads YYREEE (reference sequence). With V trimmed by 0 bases and J by 4 bases, 6 bases remained unmatched. Here the CDR3 reads CASSLGSGQGYNSPLHF. For the CDR3, the DNA is TGTGCCAGCAGCTTGGGGAGTGGACAGGGTTATAATTCACCCCTCCACTTT.

This rearrangement joins TRBV3-1 to TRBJ2-1; 9 bases line up with TRBD1. Germline trimming cut 1 base from V and 7 bases from J; bases unmatched to any gene: 8. The CDR3 loop spans 16 amino acids. CDR1 is LGHDT and CDR2 is YNNKEL in the germline V gene (reference sequence). CDR3 sequence: CASSQVTGTGRNEQFF. CDR3 bases: TGTGCCAGCAGCCAAGTAACCGGGACAGGGAGGAATGAGCAGTTCTTC.

J is TRBJ2-3 and V is TRBV29-1, with D hard to call. The CDR3 is 14 amino acids. From germline, CDR1 is SQVTM and CDR2 ANQGSEA. The CDR3, as DNA: TGCAGTTCTACGACCAGCTGGGGCACAGATACGCAGTATTTT. This sequence encodes CSSTTSWGTDTQYF.